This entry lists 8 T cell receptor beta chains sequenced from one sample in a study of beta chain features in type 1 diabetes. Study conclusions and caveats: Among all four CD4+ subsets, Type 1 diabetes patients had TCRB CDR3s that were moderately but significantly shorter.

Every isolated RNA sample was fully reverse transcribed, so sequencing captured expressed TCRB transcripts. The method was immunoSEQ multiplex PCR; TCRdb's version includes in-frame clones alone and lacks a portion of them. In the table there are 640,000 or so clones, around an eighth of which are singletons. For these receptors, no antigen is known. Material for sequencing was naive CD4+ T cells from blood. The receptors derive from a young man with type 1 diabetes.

The CDR3 region has the DNA TGTGCCATCAGTTGGGAAGGGAACACTGAAGCTTTCTTT. It translates to CAISWEGNTEAFF. This chain uses TRBV10-3 with TRBJ1-1; D unclear. The CDR3 runs 13 residues. The germline gives CDR1 ENHRY, CDR2 SYGVKD. With 5 bases removed from V and 1 base from J, the gap between germline ends came to 8 bases.

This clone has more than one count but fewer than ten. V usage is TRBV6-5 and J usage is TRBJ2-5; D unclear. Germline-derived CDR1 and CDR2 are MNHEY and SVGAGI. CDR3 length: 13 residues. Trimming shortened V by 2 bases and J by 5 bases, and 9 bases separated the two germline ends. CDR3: CASSYAGDETQYF. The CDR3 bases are TGTGCCAGCAGTTACGCAGGTGATGAGACCCAGTACTTC.

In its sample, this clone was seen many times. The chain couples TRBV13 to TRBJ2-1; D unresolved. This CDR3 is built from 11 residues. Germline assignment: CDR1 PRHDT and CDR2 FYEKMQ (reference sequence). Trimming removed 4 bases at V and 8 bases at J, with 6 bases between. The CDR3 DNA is TGTGCCAGCAGCTCCCGCGATGAGCAGTTCTTC. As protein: CASSSRDEQFF.

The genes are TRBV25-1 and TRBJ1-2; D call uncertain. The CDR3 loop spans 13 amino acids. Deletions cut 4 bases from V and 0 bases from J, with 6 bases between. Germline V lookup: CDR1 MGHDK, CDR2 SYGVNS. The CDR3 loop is CASSVSPNYGYTF. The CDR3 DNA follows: TGTGCCAGCAGTGTAAGCCCTAACTATGGCTACACCTTC.

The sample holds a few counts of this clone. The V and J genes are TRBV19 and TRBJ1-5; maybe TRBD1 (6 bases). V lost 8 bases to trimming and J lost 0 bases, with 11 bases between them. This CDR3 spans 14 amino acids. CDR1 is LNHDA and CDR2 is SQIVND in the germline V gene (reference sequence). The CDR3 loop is CASRDRYSNQPQHF. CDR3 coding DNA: TGTGCCAGTCGAGACAGGTATAGCAATCAGCCCCAGCATTTT.

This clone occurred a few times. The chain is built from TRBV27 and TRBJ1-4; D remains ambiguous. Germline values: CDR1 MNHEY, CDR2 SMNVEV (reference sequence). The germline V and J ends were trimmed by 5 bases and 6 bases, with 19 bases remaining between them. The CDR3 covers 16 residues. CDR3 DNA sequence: TGTGCCAGCAGTCCCCGGGAGGCAGAATTACATGAAAAACTGTTTTTT. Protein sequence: CASSPREAELHEKLFF. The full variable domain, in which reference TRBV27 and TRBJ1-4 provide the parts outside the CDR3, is EAQVTQNPRYLITVTGKKLTVTCSQNMNHEYMSWYRQDPGLGLRQIYYSMNVEVTDKGDVPEGYKVSRKEKRNFPLILESPSPNQTSLYFCASSPREAELHEKLFFGSGTQLSVL.

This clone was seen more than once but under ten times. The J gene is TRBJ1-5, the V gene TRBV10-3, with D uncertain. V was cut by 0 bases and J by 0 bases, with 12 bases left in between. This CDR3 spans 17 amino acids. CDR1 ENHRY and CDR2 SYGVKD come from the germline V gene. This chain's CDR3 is CAISESRVGYSNQPQHF. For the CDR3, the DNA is TGTGCCATCAGTGAGTCTAGGGTGGGCTATAGCAATCAGCCCCAGCATTTT.

CDR3 protein: CASSVTSGEADTQYF. In DNA, the CDR3 is TGTGCCAGCTCAGTTACTAGCGGGGAAGCAGATACGCAGTATTTT. This rearrangement joins TRBV18 to TRBJ2-3; 10 bases are a match to TRBD2. Trimming cost V 5 bases and J 4 bases; bases outside gene matches: 6. This CDR3 is built from 15 residues. Germline CDR1 reads KGHSH; CDR2 reads LQKENI.